Listed below are T cell receptor beta chains from one sample, sequenced in a study of shared clonotypes between healthy human individuals. Profiling relied on immunoSEQ multiplex PCR, and the TCRdb table lists in-frame clones only, not all of them. The sample includes about 2.1 million clones, about 94% of them seen just once. The sample taken for sequencing was naive CD8+ T cells from PBMCs. The source of these receptors is a man between 18 and 29 years old in good health. Some clones in this sample may be carry-over from other donors' samples. CDR3s include the opening cysteine and the closing phenylalanine or tryptophan. Fields, in order: J gene, D gene, clone size, V gene, CDR3 length, CDR3 DNA, CDR3 protein. A D gene is named only where the DNA matches it firmly. Not all rows give a size; the values are once, few, many and, for expanded clones, a class.

J: TRBJ1-1
D: .
size: .
V: TRBV27
length: 12
DNA: TGTGCCAGCAGTTCATGGGGGGTTGAAGCTTTCTTT
CDR3: CASSSWGVEAFF

J: TRBJ1-1
D: .
size: .
V: TRBV5-4
length: 12
DNA: TGTGCCAGCAGCTTTGGAGGGGTCGAAGCTTTCTTT
CDR3: CASSFGGVEAFF

J: TRBJ1-1
D: .
size: .
V: TRBV27
length: 13
DNA: TGTGCCAGCAGTTTGGGGGGGATTGCTGAAGCTTTCTTT
CDR3: CASSLGGIAEAFF

J: TRBJ2-1
D: .
size: .
V: TRBV10-3
length: 18
DNA: TGTGCCATCAGTGAGTCCCACGGAGCGGAGAGCTCCTACAATGAGCAGTTCTTC
CDR3: CAISESHGAESSYNEQFF

J: TRBJ2-2
D: TRBD2
size: .
V: TRBV7-6
length: 16
DNA: TGTGCCAGCAGCCCTCCGGGACTAGTCAATACCGGGGAGCTGTTTTTT
CDR3: CASSPPGLVNTGELFF

J: TRBJ2-7
D: TRBD2
size: .
V: TRBV10-2
length: 17
DNA: TGCGCCAGCAGTCCCTCATTGACTAGCGGGGTATCCTACGAGCAGTACTTC
CDR3: CASSPSLTSGVSYEQYF

J: TRBJ2-7
D: TRBD1
size: .
V: TRBV7-8
length: 15
DNA: TGTGCCAGCAGCCAAGGGCAGACAGGGCACTACGAGCAGTACTTC
CDR3: CASSQGQTGHYEQYF

J: TRBJ1-2
D: TRBD1
size: .
V: TRBV6-4
length: 15
DNA: TGTGCCAGCAGTGACTCGGGACAGGGTAGTGGTGGCTACACCTTC
CDR3: CASSDSGQGSGGYTF

J: TRBJ2-1
D: .
size: .
V: TRBV27
length: 14
DNA: TGTGCCAGCAGCCCGAGGGGGTCCTACAATGAGCAGTTCTTC
CDR3: CASSPRGSYNEQFF

J: TRBJ2-1
D: .
size: .
V: TRBV9
length: 15
DNA: TGTGCCAGCAGCTTAAAGGACCGTTTTAGGGATGAGCAGTTCTTC
CDR3: CASSLKDRFRDEQFF

J: TRBJ2-1
D: .
size: .
V: TRBV10-3
length: 14
DNA: TGTGCCATCAGTGTGGGGACGAGTTTAAATGAGCAGTTCTTC
CDR3: CAISVGTSLNEQFF

J: TRBJ1-5
D: .
size: once
V: TRBV9
length: 15
DNA: TGTGCCAGCAGCGCAGAAGACAGATTTAATCAGCCCCAGCATTTT
CDR3: CASSAEDRFNQPQHF

J: TRBJ2-3
D: TRBD2
size: .
V: TRBV10-3
length: 15
DNA: TGTGCCATCAGTGATCCCGGGGGGGACACAGATACGCAGTATTTT
CDR3: CAISDPGGDTDTQYF

J: TRBJ1-2
D: .
size: .
V: TRBV6-6
length: 15
DNA: TGTGCCAGCAGTTACTCAAGGGGGGACCCTGGTGGCTACACCTTC
CDR3: CASSYSRGDPGGYTF

J: TRBJ2-7
D: TRBD1
size: .
V: TRBV13
length: 14
DNA: TGTGCCAGCAGTGCGGACAGGAACCCCTACGAGCAGTACTTC
CDR3: CASSADRNPYEQYF

J: TRBJ2-7
D: .
size: .
V: TRBV9
length: 15
DNA: TGTGCCAGCAGCGTAACCCCCCTTTCTGGCGACGAGCAGTACTTC
CDR3: CASSVTPLSGDEQYF

J: TRBJ1-2
D: .
size: .
V: TRBV4-1
length: 17
DNA: TGCGCCAGCAGCCGGTCCTCGACGACGGGACTGACCTATGGCTACACCTTC
CDR3: CASSRSSTTGLTYGYTF

J: TRBJ2-7
D: TRBD1
size: .
V: TRBV11-2
length: 16
DNA: TGTGCCAGCAGCTCTAGCCTCAGGGGGCCCACCTACGAGCAGTACTTC
CDR3: CASSSSLRGPTYEQYF